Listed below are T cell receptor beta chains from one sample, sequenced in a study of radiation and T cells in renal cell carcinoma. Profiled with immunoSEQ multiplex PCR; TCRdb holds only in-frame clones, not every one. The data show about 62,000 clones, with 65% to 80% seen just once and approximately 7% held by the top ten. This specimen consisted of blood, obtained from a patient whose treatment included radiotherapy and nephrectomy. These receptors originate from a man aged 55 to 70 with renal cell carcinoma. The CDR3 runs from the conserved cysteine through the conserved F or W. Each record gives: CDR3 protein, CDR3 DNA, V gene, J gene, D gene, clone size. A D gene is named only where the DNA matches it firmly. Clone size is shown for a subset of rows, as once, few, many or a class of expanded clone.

cdr3_aa: CASSDAGATDTQYF
cdr3_nt: TGTGCCAGTTCAGATGCGGGGGCCACAGATACGCAGTATTTT
v_call: TRBV7-9
j_call: TRBJ2-3
d_call: .
clone_size: .

cdr3_aa: CASSLQGNYGYTF
cdr3_nt: TGTGCCAGCAGCTTACAGGGGAACTATGGCTACACCTTC
v_call: TRBV7-2
j_call: TRBJ1-2
d_call: .
clone_size: .

cdr3_aa: CASSLGPQGSQGEQYF
cdr3_nt: TGTGCCAGCAGCTTGGGGCCACAGGGCTCCCAGGGGGAGCAGTACTTC
v_call: TRBV5-6
j_call: TRBJ2-7
d_call: .
clone_size: .

cdr3_aa: CASSFRVSGNTIYF
cdr3_nt: TGTGCCAGTAGTTTCAGGGTCTCTGGAAACACCATATATTTT
v_call: TRBV19
j_call: TRBJ1-3
d_call: .
clone_size: .

cdr3_aa: CASSVLDNYGYTF
cdr3_nt: TGTGCCAGCAGCGTTTTAGACAACTATGGCTACACCTTC
v_call: TRBV9
j_call: TRBJ1-2
d_call: .
clone_size: .

cdr3_aa: CASSPLEGDAYNEQFF
cdr3_nt: TGCGCCAGCAGCCCGCTTGAGGGTGACGCCTACAATGAGCAGTTCTTC
v_call: TRBV4-3
j_call: TRBJ2-1
d_call: .
clone_size: .

cdr3_aa: CASSLTGGLDEQYF
cdr3_nt: TGTGCCAGCAGCCTGACAGGGGGATTGGACGAGCAGTACTTC
v_call: TRBV7-2
j_call: TRBJ2-7
d_call: TRBD1
clone_size: once

cdr3_aa: CSAGLGTRQDTF
cdr3_nt: TGCAGCGCCGGCCTGGGGACACGGCAAGACACCTTC
v_call: TRBV29-1
j_call: TRBJ1-2
d_call: .
clone_size: .

cdr3_aa: CASELRTGGTDTQYF
cdr3_nt: TGTGCCAGCGAGCTCCGAACAGGAGGCACAGATACGCAGTATTTT
v_call: TRBV5-8
j_call: TRBJ2-3
d_call: .
clone_size: .

cdr3_aa: CASSYTSGGAQETQYF
cdr3_nt: TGTGCCAGCAGCTATACTAGCGGGGGGGCCCAAGAGACCCAGTACTTC
v_call: TRBV7-2
j_call: TRBJ2-5
d_call: TRBD2
clone_size: few

cdr3_aa: CASSLGGYDGYTF
cdr3_nt: TGTGCCAGCAGCTTAGGCGGGTATGATGGCTACACCTTC
v_call: TRBV11-2
j_call: TRBJ1-2
d_call: .
clone_size: .

cdr3_aa: CASSSLAVMGPQHF
cdr3_nt: TGTGCCAGCAGCTCCCTGGCCGTAATGGGGCCCCAGCATTTT
v_call: TRBV5-6
j_call: TRBJ1-5
d_call: .
clone_size: once

cdr3_aa: CASSVGQGGDEQFF
cdr3_nt: TGCGCCAGCAGCGTAGGACAGGGCGGGGATGAGCAGTTCTTC
v_call: TRBV5-1
j_call: TRBJ2-1
d_call: TRBD1
clone_size: .

cdr3_aa: CAWTVGVGANVLTF
cdr3_nt: TGTGCCTGGACTGTAGGGGTGGGGGCCAACGTCCTGACTTTC
v_call: TRBV30
j_call: TRBJ2-6
d_call: .
clone_size: .

cdr3_aa: CASSRQGAGNSPLHF
cdr3_nt: TGTGCCAGCAGCCGACAGGGGGCTGGGAATTCACCCCTCCACTTT
v_call: TRBV7-9
j_call: TRBJ1-6
d_call: TRBD1
clone_size: many

cdr3_aa: CASSPTVSYEQYF
cdr3_nt: TGTGCCAGCAGCCCAACGGTATCCTACGAGCAGTACTTC
v_call: TRBV7-6
j_call: TRBJ2-7
d_call: .
clone_size: .

cdr3_aa: CASSLYDPPPNEQFF
cdr3_nt: TGTGCCAGCAGCTTATATGATCCCCCCCCCAATGAGCAGTTCTTC
v_call: TRBV7-8
j_call: TRBJ2-1
d_call: .
clone_size: .

cdr3_aa: CASTPGTFTGELFF
cdr3_nt: TGTGCCAGTACCCCGGGGACCTTCACCGGGGAGCTGTTTTTT
v_call: TRBV19
j_call: TRBJ2-2
d_call: .
clone_size: .

cdr3_aa: CASSGSHTTNEKLFF
cdr3_nt: TGTGCCAGTAGTGGCAGCCATACAACTAATGAAAAACTGTTTTTT
v_call: TRBV19
j_call: TRBJ1-4
d_call: .
clone_size: few

cdr3_aa: CASSSDQETQYF
cdr3_nt: TGTGCCAGCTCATCGGACCAAGAGACCCAGTACTTC
v_call: TRBV18
j_call: TRBJ2-5
d_call: .
clone_size: once

cdr3_aa: CASSVDGVNSPLHF
cdr3_nt: TGTGCCAGCAGCGTAGACGGGGTTAATTCACCCCTCCACTTT
v_call: TRBV9
j_call: TRBJ1-6
d_call: .
clone_size: .